This entry lists 14 T cell receptor beta chains sequenced from one sample in a study of T cell responses to AZD1222 COVID-19 vaccine. Libraries were prepared by immunoSEQ multiplex PCR; TCRdb keeps only in-frame clonotypes and omits some of them. Among 120,000 or so clones listed, about 89% were seen once. Sequences were derived from peripheral blood, sampled on day 0 of AZD1222 vaccination. The origin of the receptors is an adult in good health.

This rearrangement joins TRBV7-3 to TRBJ2-1, with unresolved D. Deletions cut 5 bases from V and 0 bases from J, with 11 bases between. The CDR3 spans 15 residues. Germline CDR1 is SGHTA and CDR2 is FQGTGA. CDR3 DNA sequence: TGTGCCAGCAGCCTCGACTTGAGCTCCTACAATGAGCAGTTCTTC. It yields the protein CASSLDLSSYNEQFF.

The gene calls are TRBV5-6 and TRBJ1-2; D not certain. Germline lookup yields CDR1 SGHDT and CDR2 YYEEEE. The V end was cut by 0 bases, the J end by 9 bases, with 6 bases between. The CDR3 consists of 11 residues. This chain's CDR3 is CASSLEGSYTF. The CDR3 coding sequence is TGTGCCAGCAGCTTGGAGGGCAGCTACACCTTC.

The chain uses TRBV7-9 and TRBJ1-5; D gene unclear. This CDR3 has 14 residues. V was clipped by 4 bases and J by 2 bases, with 9 bases between them. Germline V gives CDR1 SEHNR, CDR2 FQNEAQ (reference sequence). CDR3 nucleotide sequence: TGTGCCAGCAGCTACAATTGGGGCAATCAGCCCCAGCATTTT. Protein sequence: CASSYNWGNQPQHF.

The genes are TRBV30 and TRBJ1-3, with no clear D. Trimming removed 1 base from V and 5 bases from J, with 0 bases in between. Germline V CDR1 and CDR2: GTSNPN, SVGIG (reference sequence). This CDR3 spans 10 amino acids. CDR3 loop: CAWSGNTIYF. DNA of the CDR3: TGTGCCTGGAGTGGAAACACCATATATTTT.

This clone was observed once. The rearrangement joins TRBV19 to TRBJ1-4; no firm D call. The V end lost 7 bases, the J end lost 7 bases, and 13 bases lay between the germline ends. Germline V gives CDR1 LNHDA, CDR2 SQIVND (reference sequence). This CDR3 region has 13 residues. CDR3 sequence: CASTPMAGEKLFF. CDR3 DNA sequence: TGTGCCAGTACCCCGATGGCGGGTGAAAAACTGTTTTTT.

The J gene is TRBJ2-1, the V gene TRBV11-3; 7 bases are a match to TRBD1. CDR3 size: 15 residues. CDR1 and CDR2 (germline): SGHNT, YENEEA. J lost 0 bases, V lost 3 bases, and 2 bases had no gene match. The CDR3 here is CASSLGDSSYNEQFF. The CDR3 DNA is TGTGCCAGCAGCTTGGGGGACAGCTCCTACAATGAGCAGTTCTTC.

The V call is TRBV6-5, the J call TRBJ2-1; the match to TRBD2 covers 10 bases. CDR1 MNHEY and CDR2 SVGAGI come from the germline V gene. The CDR3 extends over 16 amino acids. V lost 0 bases, J lost 4 bases, and 3 bases stayed unmatched. CDR3 sequence reads: CASSYSGLAAYNEQFF. The CDR3 DNA reads TGTGCCAGCAGTTACTCCGGACTAGCGGCATACAATGAGCAGTTCTTC.

The rearrangement joins TRBV7-8 to TRBJ2-7, with 8 positions matching TRBD2. The germline gives CDR1 SGHVS, CDR2 FQNEAQ. Trimming removed 2 bases from V and 9 bases from J; junction bases left unmatched: 12. This CDR3 has 15 residues. CDR3 residues: CASSLQLAETIGQYF. The DNA of the CDR3 is TGTGCCAGCAGCTTACAACTAGCGGAAACCATCGGGCAGTACTTC.

The chain carries TRBV19 and TRBJ1-2; 8 bases fit TRBD1. Unmatched junction bases numbered 6, after V lost 4 bases and J lost 8 bases. Germline assignment: CDR1 LNHDA and CDR2 SQIVND (reference sequence). This CDR3 is built from 13 residues. The CDR3 bases are TGTGCCAGTAGTAAACGGACAGGGAACGGCTACACCTTC. This sequence encodes CASSKRTGNGYTF. Complete variable domain (other parts from reference TRBV19 and TRBJ1-2): DGGITQSPKYLFRKEGQNVTLSCEQNLNHDAMYWYRQDPGQGLRLIYYSQIVNDFQKGDIAEGYSVSREKKESFPLTVTSAQKNPTAFYLCASSKRTGNGYTFGSGTRLTVV.

The chain recombines TRBV7-8 with TRBJ1-1, with D possibly TRBD1 on 5 matching bases. The CDR3 loop spans 15 amino acids. V dropped 4 bases and J dropped 3 bases, with 15 bases sitting between them. In germline, CDR1 is SGHVS, CDR2 FQNEAQ. CDR3 protein: CASSSAGEVDTEAFF. In DNA form, the CDR3 reads TGTGCCAGCAGCTCAGCGGGGGAAGTAGACACTGAAGCTTTCTTT. The entire variable domain, with the rest obtained from reference TRBV7-8 and TRBJ1-1, is as follows: GAGVSQSPRYKVAKRGQDVALRCDPISGHVSLFWYQQALGQGPEFLTYFQNEAQLDKSGLPSDRFFAERPEGSVSTLKIQRTQQEDSAVYLCASSSAGEVDTEAFFGQGTRLTVV.

The chain employs TRBV14 and TRBJ2-5; D ambiguous. The germline V gene has CDR1 SGHDN and CDR2 FVKESK. V lost 1 base, J lost 5 bases, and 17 bases lay in between. CDR3 size: 16 residues. CDR3 bases: TGTGCCAGCAGCCAAGGGAGCACCTCCCTCGGGGAGACCCAGTACTTC. It translates to CASSQGSTSLGETQYF.

This clone was counted a single time. The gene calls are TRBV5-1 and TRBJ1-4; 7 bases are shared with TRBD1. J was trimmed by 7 bases and V by 0 bases; bases with no gene match: 6. Germline loops: CDR1 SGHRS, CDR2 YFSETQ. This CDR3 is 15 amino acids long. In DNA form, the CDR3 reads TGCGCCAGCAGCTTGGCCGGGGCAGGGGGTGAAAAACTGTTTTTT. Protein product: CASSLAGAGGEKLFF.

The V call is TRBV19, the J call TRBJ1-1, with 7 positions matching TRBD1. J lost 1 base, V lost 6 bases, and 2 bases had no gene match. The CDR3 consists of 13 residues. Germline CDR1 LNHDA, CDR2 SQIVND (reference sequence). The CDR3 loop is CASRGQTNTEAFF. CDR3 in DNA: TGTGCCAGTAGGGGACAGACGAACACTGAAGCTTTCTTT.

This chain joins TRBV5-1 and TRBJ2-2; D remains ambiguous. With 0 bases removed from V and 0 bases from J, the gap between germline ends came to 9 bases. Germline CDR1 reads SGHRS; CDR2 reads YFSETQ. This CDR3 has 16 amino acids. The CDR3 protein is CASSLERWANTGELFF. The DNA of the CDR3 is TGCGCCAGCAGCTTGGAAAGGTGGGCGAACACCGGGGAGCTGTTTTTT.